This T cell receptor (beta chain) appears in the sequencing data of a study of beta chain features in type 1 diabetes. Points from the study as a whole: Patients' naive, central memory and Treg TCRB repertoires seemed closer to one another than those of healthy donors. Individuals with type 1 diabetes displayed fewer insertions and more deletions at VDJ junctions.

The study reverse transcribed the entire isolated RNA, so it sequenced expressed TCRB transcripts. There were about 3.57 million reads on average in the naive, central memory and regulatory T cell samples. Method: immunoSEQ multiplex PCR; TCRdb's copy keeps in-frame clones and lacks some. The sample holds about 900,000 clones, 17% seen once. This clone was observed a few times. The antigen is undetermined. The CDR3 extends over 18 amino acids. With 6 bases clipped from V and 0 bases from J, the junction kept 11 bases outside the gene matches. Germline CDR1 and CDR2: LNHDA and SQIVND (reference sequence).

This TCR derives from a woman in her late teens or twenties in good health. The sample taken for sequencing was naive CD4+ T cells from blood. The chain employs TRBV19 and TRBJ1-5, with 10 bases matching TRBD1. CDR3 coding DNA: TGTGCCAGTAGACGCCGGGACAGGGGACCTTATAGCAATCAGCCCCAGCATTTT. It encodes CASRRRDRGPYSNQPQHF. The full variable domain, completed using reference TRBV19 and TRBJ1-5, is DGGITQSPKYLFRKEGQNVTLSCEQNLNHDAMYWYRQDPGQGLRLIYYSQIVNDFQKGDIAEGYSVSREKKESFPLTVTSAQKNPTAFYLCASRRRDRGPYSNQPQHFGDGTRLSIL.